Given below is one T cell receptor beta chain in context. The data are from a study of blood T cell repertoires in COVID-19. As for the study in general: From T cells, B-cell-depleted T cells, or PBMCs came the material, which was cDNA or gDNA.

The CDR3 length is 15 residues. The V gene's germline CDR1 is MGHRA and CDR2 YSYEKL. The germline V and J ends were trimmed by 2 bases and 2 bases, with 10 bases remaining between them. Clones were sequenced by immunoSEQ multiplex PCR, and TCRdb holds only the in-frame ones, with some missing. The data show tens of thousands of clones, 75% to 90% seen once. This TCR derives from a human donor in a cohort sampled during active COVID-19. This sequence joins TRBV4-1 and TRBJ2-1; D possibly corresponds to TRBD2 (5 bases). The sample was peripheral blood. The DNA for the CDR3 is TGCGCCAGCAGCCAAAGCTCCGGGGCCTACAATGAGCAGTTCTTC. Protein product: CASSQSSGAYNEQFF.